This TCR beta chain was identified in a study of tumor-infiltrating lymphocytes in primary liver carcinoma. As for the study in general: The study reported T1-T3 N0M0 tumors spanning 4.2 to 10 cm. Study results and limitations: When set against blood, tumors had a significantly higher top-250-clone fraction (p = 0.039). Top clones occupying all five tumor regions numbered only about 7-24%.

From approximately 490 ng total RNA, TCR beta cDNA was generated with a primer in the constant region. Slightly modified ARM-PCR, run as three nested multiplex PCR rounds, produced the TCR beta libraries. Amplification in the first two PCR rounds was performed using TRBV1-TRBV30 forward primers and a C-beta reverse primer for 10 cycles each. TCRdb re-derived calls from the multiplex PCR reads in MiXCR, one entry per CDR3 protein. The sample contains about 110,000 distinct CDR3 sequences, roughly 80% of which appear only once. The length of the CDR3 is 13 residues. The germline V gene has CDR1 ENHRY and CDR2 SYGVKD. A word on this clonotype: What it recognizes is unknown. In this CDR3 the conserved last residue, phenylalanine or tryptophan, is missing, so a read error is likely.

Starting material for RNA and DNA co-extraction consisted of 20-30 mg of unsorted bulk tissue. This rearrangement joins TRBV10-3 to TRBJ2-2; D not certain. Sequencing used liver tumor tissue from sampling region 3. The sample's subset: tumor region T3, left-lateral pole. This clonotype was obtained from a man aged 40-55 years with primary liver carcinoma and hepatitis B virus infection. CDR3 sequence (DNA): TGTGCCACCAGTGATACAGACACCGGGGAGCTGTTTCTT. This gives the protein CATSDTDTGELFL.